This T cell receptor (beta chain) was observed in a study of blood T cells in healthy people across ages. Study-level results: Strong correlation linked observed beta diversity and percent naive T cells. Higher diversity and more naive CD4+ cells were features of long-lived donors, compared to aged donors. Unknown CMV status may confound age-related changes in expanded clones.

In each sample, at least 7 million PBMCs were isolated. In regard to this clonotype: As yet, its antigen is unknown.

The CDR3 has 15 residues. The trim removed 6 bases at V and 2 bases at J, leaving 9 bases unmatched. Alongside a J-beta primer mix, a sample-barcoded 5' primer served in a second PCR lasting about 7 to 11 cycles. MiXCR, applied by TCRdb to the 5' RACE reads, yields one record per CDR3 protein. The sample lists some 890,000 distinct CDR3 sequences; roughly 28% were seen once. The sample was also linked to a second study, of T cells of mothers and their children.

The V and J genes are TRBV12-3 or TRBV12-4 and TRBJ2-5; 7 positions match TRBD1. The source is a woman between 35 and 50 years old in good health. The sequenced material came from blood. CDR3 DNA sequence: TGTGCCAGCAGCCCGGCAGGGGGTGGACAAGAGACCCAGTACTTC. Translated: CASSPAGGGQETQYF.